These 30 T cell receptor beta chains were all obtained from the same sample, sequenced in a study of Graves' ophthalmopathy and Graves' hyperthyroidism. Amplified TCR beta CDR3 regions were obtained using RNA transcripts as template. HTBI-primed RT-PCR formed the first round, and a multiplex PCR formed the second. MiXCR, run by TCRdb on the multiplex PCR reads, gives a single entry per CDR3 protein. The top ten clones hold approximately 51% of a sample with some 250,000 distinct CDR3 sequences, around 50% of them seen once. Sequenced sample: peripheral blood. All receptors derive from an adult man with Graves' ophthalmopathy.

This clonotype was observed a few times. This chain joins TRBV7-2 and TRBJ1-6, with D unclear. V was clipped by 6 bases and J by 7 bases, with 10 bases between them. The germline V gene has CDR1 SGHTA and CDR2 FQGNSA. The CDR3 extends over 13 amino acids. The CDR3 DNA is TGTGCCAGCAGTCGCCGACAAAATTCACCCCTCCACTTT. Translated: CASSRRQNSPLHF.

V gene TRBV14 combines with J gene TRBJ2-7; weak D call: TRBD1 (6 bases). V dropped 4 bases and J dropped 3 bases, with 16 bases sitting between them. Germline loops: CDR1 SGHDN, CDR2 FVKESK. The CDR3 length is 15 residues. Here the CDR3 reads CASSLKSWDNYEQYF. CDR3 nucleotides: TGTGCCAGCAGCCTCAAGTCCTGGGACAACTACGAGCAGTACTTC.

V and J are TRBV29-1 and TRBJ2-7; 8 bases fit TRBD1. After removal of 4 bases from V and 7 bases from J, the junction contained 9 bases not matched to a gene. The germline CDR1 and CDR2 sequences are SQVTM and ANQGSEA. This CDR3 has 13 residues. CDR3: CSVAVQTGGEQYF. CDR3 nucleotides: TGCAGCGTTGCGGTTCAAACAGGGGGTGAGCAGTACTTC.

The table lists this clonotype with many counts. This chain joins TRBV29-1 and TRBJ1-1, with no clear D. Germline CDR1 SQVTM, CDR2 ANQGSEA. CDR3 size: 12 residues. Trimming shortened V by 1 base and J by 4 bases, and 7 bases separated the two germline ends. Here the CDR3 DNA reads TGCAGCGTTGAAGGGGCCGGCACTGAAGCTTTCTTT. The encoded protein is CSVEGAGTEAFF. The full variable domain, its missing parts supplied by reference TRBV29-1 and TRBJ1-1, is SAVISQKPSRDICQRGTSLTIQCQVDSQVTMMFWYRQQPGQSLTLIATANQGSEATYESGFVIDKFPISRPNLTFSTLTVSNMSPEDSSIYLCSVEGAGTEAFFGQGTRLTVV.

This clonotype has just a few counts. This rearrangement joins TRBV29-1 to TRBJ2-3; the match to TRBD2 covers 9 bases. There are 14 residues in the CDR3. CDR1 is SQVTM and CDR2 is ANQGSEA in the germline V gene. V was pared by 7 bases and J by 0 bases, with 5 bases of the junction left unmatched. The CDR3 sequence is CSGLAGASTDTQYF. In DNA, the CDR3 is TGCAGCGGATTAGCGGGGGCTAGCACAGATACGCAGTATTTT.

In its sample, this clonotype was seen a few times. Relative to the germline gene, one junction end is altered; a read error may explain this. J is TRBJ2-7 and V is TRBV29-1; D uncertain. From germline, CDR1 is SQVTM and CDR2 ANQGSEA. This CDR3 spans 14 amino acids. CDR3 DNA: TGTGCCAGCAGCTTAGGGTCCCTTCCCTACGAGCAGTACTTC. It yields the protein CASSLGSLPYEQYF.

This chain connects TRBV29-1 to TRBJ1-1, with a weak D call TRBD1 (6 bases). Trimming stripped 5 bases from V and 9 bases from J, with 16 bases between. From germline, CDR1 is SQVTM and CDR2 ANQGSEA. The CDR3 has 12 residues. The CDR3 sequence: CSVKGTGTQAFF. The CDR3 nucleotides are TGCAGCGTTAAGGGTACAGGGACACAAGCTTTCTTT.

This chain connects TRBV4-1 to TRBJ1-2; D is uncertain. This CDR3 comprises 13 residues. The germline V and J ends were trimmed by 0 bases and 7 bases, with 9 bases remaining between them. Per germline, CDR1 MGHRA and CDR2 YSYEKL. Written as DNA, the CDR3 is TGCGCCAGCAGCCAAGAAGGGTACGGTGGCTACACCTTC. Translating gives CASSQEGYGGYTF.

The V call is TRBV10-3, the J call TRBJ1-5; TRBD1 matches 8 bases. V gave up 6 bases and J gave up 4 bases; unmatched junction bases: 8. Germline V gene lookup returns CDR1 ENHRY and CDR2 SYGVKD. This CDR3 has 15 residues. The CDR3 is CAISLVTGGNQPQHF. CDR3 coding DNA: TGTGCCATCAGCTTAGTCACAGGGGGAAATCAGCCCCAGCATTTT.

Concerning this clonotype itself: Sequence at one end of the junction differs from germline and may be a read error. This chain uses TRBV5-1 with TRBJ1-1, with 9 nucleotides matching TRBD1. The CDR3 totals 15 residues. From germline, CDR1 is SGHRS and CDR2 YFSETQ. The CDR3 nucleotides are TGTGCCAGCAGCGGGGGACAGGGCATGAACACTGAAGCTTTCTTT. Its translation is CASSGGQGMNTEAFF.

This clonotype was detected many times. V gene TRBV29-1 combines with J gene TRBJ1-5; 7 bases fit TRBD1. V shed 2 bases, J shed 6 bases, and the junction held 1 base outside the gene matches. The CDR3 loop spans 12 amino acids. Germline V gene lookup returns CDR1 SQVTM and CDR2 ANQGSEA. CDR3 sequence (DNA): TGCAGCGTTGAACAGGGGGGTCAGCCCCAGCATTTT. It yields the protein CSVEQGGQPQHF.

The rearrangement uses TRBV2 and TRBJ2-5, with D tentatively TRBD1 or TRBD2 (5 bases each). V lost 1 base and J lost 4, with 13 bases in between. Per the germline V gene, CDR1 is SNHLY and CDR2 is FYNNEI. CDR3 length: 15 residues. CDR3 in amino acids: CASSEVEGRGETQYF. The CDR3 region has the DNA TGTGCCAGCAGTGAAGTTGAGGGGCGCGGAGAGACCCAGTACTTC.

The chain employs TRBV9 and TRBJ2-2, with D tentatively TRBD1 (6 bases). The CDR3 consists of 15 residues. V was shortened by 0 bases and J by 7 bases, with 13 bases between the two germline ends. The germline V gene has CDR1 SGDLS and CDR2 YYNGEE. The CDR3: CASSVAWTADGELFF. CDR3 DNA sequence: TGTGCCAGCAGCGTAGCCTGGACAGCGGACGGGGAGCTGTTTTTT.

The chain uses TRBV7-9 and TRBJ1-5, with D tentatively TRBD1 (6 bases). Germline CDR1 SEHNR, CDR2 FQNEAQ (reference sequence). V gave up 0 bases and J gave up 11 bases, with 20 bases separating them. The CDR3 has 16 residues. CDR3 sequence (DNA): TGTGCCAGCAGCTTAGCAGGGGGGGCCCTAGCCGGGGCCCAGCATTTT. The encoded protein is CASSLAGGALAGAQHF.

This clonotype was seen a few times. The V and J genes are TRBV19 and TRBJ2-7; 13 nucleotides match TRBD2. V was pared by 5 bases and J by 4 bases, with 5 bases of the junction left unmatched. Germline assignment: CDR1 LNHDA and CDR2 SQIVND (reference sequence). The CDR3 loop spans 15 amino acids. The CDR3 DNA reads TGTGCCAGTAGTTTACTAGCGGGAGGGCATTACGAGCAGTACTTC. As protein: CASSLLAGGHYEQYF.

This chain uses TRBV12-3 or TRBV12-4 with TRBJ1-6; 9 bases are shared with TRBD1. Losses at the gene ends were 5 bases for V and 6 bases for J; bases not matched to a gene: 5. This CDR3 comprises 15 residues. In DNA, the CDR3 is TGTGCCAGCAGTAAAGGGGGACAGGGTAATTCACCCCTCCACTTT. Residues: CASSKGGQGNSPLHF.

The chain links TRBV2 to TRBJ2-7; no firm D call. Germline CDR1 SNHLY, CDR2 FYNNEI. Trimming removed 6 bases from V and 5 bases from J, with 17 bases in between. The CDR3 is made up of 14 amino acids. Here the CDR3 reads CASSPYTPLDEQYF. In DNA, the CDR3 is TGTGCCAGCAGCCCTTACACCCCACTCGACGAGCAGTACTTC. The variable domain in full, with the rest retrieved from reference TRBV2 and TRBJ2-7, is EPEVTQTPSHQVTQMGQEVILRCVPISNHLYFYWYRQILGQKVEFLVSFYNNEISEKSEIFDDQFSVERPDGSNFTLKIRSTKLEDSAMYFCASSPYTPLDEQYFGPGTRLTVT.

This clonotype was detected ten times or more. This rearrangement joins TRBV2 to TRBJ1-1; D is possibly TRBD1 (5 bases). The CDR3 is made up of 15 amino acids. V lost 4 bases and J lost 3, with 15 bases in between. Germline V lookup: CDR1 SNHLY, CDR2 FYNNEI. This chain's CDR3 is CASSVAGIGDTEAFF. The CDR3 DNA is TGTGCCAGCAGTGTCGCAGGGATTGGGGACACTGAAGCTTTCTTT. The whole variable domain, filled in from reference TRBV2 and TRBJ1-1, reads EPEVTQTPSHQVTQMGQEVILRCVPISNHLYFYWYRQILGQKVEFLVSFYNNEISEKSEIFDDQFSVERPDGSNFTLKIRSTKLEDSAMYFCASSVAGIGDTEAFFGQGTRLTVV.

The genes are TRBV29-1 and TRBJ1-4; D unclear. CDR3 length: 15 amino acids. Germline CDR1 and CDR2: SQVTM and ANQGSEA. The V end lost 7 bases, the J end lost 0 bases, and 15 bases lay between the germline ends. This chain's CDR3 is CSALADASTNEKLFF. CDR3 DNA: TGCAGCGCTCTGGCAGACGCCTCAACTAATGAAAAACTGTTTTTT.

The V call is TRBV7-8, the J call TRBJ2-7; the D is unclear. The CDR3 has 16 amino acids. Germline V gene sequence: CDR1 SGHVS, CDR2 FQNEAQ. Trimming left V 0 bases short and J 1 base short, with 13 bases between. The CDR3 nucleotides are TGTGCCAGCAGCTTAGCGGGTTTAGGCCCTTCCTACGAGCAGTACTTC. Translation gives CASSLAGLGPSYEQYF. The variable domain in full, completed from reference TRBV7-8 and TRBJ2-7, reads GAGVSQSPRYKVAKRGQDVALRCDPISGHVSLFWYQQALGQGPEFLTYFQNEAQLDKSGLPSDRFFAERPEGSVSTLKIQRTQQEDSAVYLCASSLAGLGPSYEQYFGPGTRLTVT.

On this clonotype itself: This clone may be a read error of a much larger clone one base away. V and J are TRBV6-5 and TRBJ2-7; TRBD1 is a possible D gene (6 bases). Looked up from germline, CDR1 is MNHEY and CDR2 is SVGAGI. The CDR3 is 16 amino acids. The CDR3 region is CPSSSPGRGGTNEQYF. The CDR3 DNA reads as TGTCCCAGCAGTTCCCCGGGTCGAGGGGGTACCAACGAGCAGTACTTC.

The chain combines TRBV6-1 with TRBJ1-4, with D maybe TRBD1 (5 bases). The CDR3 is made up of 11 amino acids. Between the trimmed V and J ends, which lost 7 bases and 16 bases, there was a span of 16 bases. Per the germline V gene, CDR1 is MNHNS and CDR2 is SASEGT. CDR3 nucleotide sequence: TGTGCCAGCAATGATCGGGGCTCCCCGTTTTTT. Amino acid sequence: CASNDRGSPFF.

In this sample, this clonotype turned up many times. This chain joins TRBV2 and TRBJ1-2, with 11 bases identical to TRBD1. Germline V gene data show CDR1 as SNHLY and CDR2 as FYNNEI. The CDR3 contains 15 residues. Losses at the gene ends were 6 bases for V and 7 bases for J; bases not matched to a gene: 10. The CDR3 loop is CASRRGGQGASGYTF. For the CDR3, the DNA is TGTGCCAGCAGGCGGGGAGGACAGGGGGCCTCTGGCTACACCTTC.

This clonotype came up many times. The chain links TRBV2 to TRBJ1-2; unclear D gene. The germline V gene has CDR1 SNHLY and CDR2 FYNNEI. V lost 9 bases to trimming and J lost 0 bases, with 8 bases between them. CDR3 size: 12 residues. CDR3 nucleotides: TGTGCCAGTCAACAGACTAACTATGGCTACACCTTC. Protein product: CASQQTNYGYTF.

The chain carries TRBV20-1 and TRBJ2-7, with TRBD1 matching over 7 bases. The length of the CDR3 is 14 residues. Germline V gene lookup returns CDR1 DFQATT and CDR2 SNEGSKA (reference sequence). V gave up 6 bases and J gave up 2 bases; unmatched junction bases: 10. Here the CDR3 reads CSAPDRDGTYEQYF. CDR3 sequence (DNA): TGCAGTGCACCCGACAGGGATGGGACCTACGAGCAGTACTTC.

The CDR3 bases are TGTGCCAGCAGCCCTCGGGGGGGGACAGGGGTTCAAGAGACCCAGTACTTC. Its protein is CASSPRGGTGVQETQYF. The V gene is TRBV7-9, the J gene TRBJ2-5; 10 positions match TRBD1. CDR3 size: 17 residues. V dropped 5 bases and J dropped 2; count of bases not matched to a gene: 11. Looked up from germline, CDR1 is SEHNR and CDR2 is FQNEAQ (reference sequence). The whole variable domain, remainder taken from reference TRBV7-9 and TRBJ2-5, is DTGVSQNPRHKITKRGQNVTFRCDPISEHNRLYWYRQTLGQGPEFLTYFQNEAQLEKSRLLSDRFSAERPKGSFSTLEIQRTEQGDSAMYLCASSPRGGTGVQETQYFGPGTRLLVL.

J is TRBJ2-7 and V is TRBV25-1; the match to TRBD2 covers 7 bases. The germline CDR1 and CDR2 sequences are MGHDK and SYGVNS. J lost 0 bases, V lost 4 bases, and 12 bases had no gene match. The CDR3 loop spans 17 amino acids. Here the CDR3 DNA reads TGTGCCAGCAGTGCTAGAGGTAGCGGGCCGGTCTCCTACGAGCAGTACTTC. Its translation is CASSARGSGPVSYEQYF.

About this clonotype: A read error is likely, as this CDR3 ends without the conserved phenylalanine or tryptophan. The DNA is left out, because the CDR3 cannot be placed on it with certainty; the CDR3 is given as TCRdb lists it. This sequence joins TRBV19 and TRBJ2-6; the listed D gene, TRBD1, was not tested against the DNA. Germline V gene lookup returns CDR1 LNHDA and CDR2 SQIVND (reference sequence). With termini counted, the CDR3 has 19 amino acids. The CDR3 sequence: CASSIGRGSRMSGANVLVL.

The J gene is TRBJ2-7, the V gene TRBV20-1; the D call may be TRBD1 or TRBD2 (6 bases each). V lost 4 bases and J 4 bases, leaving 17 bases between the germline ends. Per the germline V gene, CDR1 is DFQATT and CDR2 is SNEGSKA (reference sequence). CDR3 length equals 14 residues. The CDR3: CSATRGVVGYEQYF. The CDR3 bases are TGCAGTGCTACAAGGGGGGTCGTGGGGTACGAGCAGTACTTC.

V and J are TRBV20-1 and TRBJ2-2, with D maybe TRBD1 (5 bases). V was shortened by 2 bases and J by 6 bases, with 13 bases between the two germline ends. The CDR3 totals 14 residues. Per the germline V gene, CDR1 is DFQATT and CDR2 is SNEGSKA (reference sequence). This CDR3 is CSARIRQGAGELFF. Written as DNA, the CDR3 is TGCAGTGCTAGAATTAGGCAGGGTGCCGGGGAGCTGTTTTTT.